This paragraph reports one T cell receptor (beta chain). Its antigen is not known. The trim removed 1 base at V and 6 bases at J, leaving 3 bases unmatched. This CDR3 is 15 amino acids long. Germline CDR1 and CDR2: LNHNV and YYDKDF (reference sequence). The data were taken from a study of CD8 T cells in Susac syndrome. Study-level points and caveats: TEMRA cells and active patients showed peak Susac CD8+ clonal expansion.

RNA, at about 0.45 to 1 ug, was reverse transcribed with random hexamers. One entry per CDR3 protein results from TCRdb running MiXCR on the immunoSEQ multiplex PCR reads. The table records about 100,000 distinct CDR3 sequences, approximately 95% of them present only once. The receptor comes from a human donor with Susac syndrome. The chain employs TRBV15 and TRBJ2-1; 10 nucleotides align to TRBD2. The sample comprised CD8+ T cells from PBMCs. CDR3: CATSRVRTSGNEQFF. Here the CDR3 DNA reads TGTGCCACCAGCAGAGTTCGGACTAGCGGCAATGAGCAGTTCTTC.